The following is a T cell receptor beta chain sequence with its context. Original processing methods: Amplified reference gene primers provided the basis for estimating nucleated cell counts. The table came from immunoSEQ multiplex PCR; TCRdb's copy has only in-frame clones and leaves some out. For V, J and clone size, that table is used; D and trimming come from the DNA. The table has about 210,000 clones, about 90% seen once. In germline, CDR1 is KGHSH, CDR2 LQKENI. With 3 bases clipped from V and 2 bases from J, the junction kept 7 bases outside the gene matches. This CDR3 spans 16 amino acids. This entry is derived from a study of blood T cell repertoires in COVID-19. Study-wide context: Whether acute or convalescent, the COVID-19 samples came from the United States, Italy and Spain.

The sample comprised peripheral blood. The J gene is TRBJ1-5, the V gene TRBV18; 7 nucleotides align to TRBD1. This TCR derives from a young man with acute or convalescent COVID-19. CDR3 sequence (DNA): TGTGCCAGCTCACCTCAGGGGGGAGCCGGCAATCAGCCCCAGCATTTT. This gives the protein CASSPQGGAGNQPQHF.